This T cell receptor (beta chain) was captured by sequencing in a study of blood T cell repertoires in COVID-19. The CDR3 length is 14 residues. The germline V gene encodes CDR1 SNHLY and CDR2 FYNNEI. The junction had 5 bases not matched to a gene; V was cut back by 6 bases and J by 6 bases. Original methodology: Amplification of reference gene primers provided the estimated nucleated cell counts. This table comes from immunoSEQ multiplex PCR, and its TCRdb copy is limited to in-frame clones, with some not included. For V, J and clone size, that table is used; D and trimming come from the DNA. In the table there are roughly 140,000 clones, approximately 91% of which are singletons.

The receptor was isolated from an older woman with acute or convalescent COVID-19. Material for sequencing was peripheral blood. The V gene is TRBV2, the J gene TRBJ2-7; the match to TRBD2 covers 13 bases. CDR3 sequence: CASSGLAGVSEQYF. DNA for the CDR3: TGTGCCAGCAGCGGACTAGCGGGGGTAAGCGAGCAGTACTTC.